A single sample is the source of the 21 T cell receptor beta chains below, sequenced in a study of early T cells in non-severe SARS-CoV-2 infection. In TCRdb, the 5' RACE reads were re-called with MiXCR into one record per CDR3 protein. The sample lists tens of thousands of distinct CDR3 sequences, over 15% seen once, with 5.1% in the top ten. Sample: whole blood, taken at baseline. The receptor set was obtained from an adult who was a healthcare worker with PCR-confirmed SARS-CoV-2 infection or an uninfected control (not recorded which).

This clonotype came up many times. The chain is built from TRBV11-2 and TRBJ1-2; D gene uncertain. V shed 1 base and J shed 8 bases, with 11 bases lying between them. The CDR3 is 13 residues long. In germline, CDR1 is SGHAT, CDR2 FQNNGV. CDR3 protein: CASSLGEVGGYTF. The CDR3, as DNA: TGTGCCAGCAGCTTAGGAGAGGTGGGAGGCTACACCTTC.

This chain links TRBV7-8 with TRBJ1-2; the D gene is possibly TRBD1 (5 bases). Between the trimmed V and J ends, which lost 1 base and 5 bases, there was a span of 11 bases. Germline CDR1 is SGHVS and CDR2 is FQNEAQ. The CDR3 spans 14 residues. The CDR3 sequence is CASSLVRDLYGYTF. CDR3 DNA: TGTGCCAGCAGCTTAGTCAGGGACCTTTATGGCTACACCTTC.

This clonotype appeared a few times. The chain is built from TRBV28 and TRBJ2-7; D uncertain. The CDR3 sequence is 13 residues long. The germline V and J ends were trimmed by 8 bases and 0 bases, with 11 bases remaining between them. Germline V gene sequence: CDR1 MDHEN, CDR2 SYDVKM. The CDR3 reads CASAHRRSYEQYF. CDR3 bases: TGTGCCAGCGCGCATCGTCGCTCCTACGAGCAGTACTTC.

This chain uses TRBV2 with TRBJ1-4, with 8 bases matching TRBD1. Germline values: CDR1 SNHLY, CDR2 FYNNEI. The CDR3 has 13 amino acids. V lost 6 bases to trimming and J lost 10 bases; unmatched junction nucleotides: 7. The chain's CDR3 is CASREDRDGKLFF. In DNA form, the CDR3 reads TGTGCCAGCAGGGAGGACAGGGATGGAAAACTGTTTTTT.

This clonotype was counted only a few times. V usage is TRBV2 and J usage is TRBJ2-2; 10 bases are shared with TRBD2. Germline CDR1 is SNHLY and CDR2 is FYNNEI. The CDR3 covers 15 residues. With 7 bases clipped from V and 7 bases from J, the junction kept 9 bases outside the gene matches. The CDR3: CASTILAGVGGELFF. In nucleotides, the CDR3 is TGTGCCAGCACCATTCTAGCGGGAGTGGGCGGGGAGCTGTTTTTT.

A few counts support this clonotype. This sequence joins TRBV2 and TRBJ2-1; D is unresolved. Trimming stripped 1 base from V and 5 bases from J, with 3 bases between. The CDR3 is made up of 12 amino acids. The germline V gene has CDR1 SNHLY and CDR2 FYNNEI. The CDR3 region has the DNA TGTGCCAGCAGTGAAGAGGACAATGAGCAGTTCTTC. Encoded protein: CASSEEDNEQFF.

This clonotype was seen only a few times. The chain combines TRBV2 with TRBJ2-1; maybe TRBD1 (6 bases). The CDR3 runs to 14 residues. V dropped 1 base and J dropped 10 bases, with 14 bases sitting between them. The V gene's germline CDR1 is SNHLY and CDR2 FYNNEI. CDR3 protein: CASSEVSGAEEQFF. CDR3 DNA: TGTGCCAGCAGTGAAGTGTCAGGGGCGGAGGAGCAGTTCTTC.

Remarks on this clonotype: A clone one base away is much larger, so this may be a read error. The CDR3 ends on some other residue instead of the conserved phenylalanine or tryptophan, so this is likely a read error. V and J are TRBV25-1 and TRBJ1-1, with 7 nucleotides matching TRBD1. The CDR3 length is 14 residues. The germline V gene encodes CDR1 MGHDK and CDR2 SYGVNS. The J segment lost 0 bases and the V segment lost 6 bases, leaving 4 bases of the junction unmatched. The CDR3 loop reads CASSSTGVNTEAFI. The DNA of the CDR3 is TGTGCCAGCAGCAGTACAGGGGTGAACACTGAAGCTTTCATT.

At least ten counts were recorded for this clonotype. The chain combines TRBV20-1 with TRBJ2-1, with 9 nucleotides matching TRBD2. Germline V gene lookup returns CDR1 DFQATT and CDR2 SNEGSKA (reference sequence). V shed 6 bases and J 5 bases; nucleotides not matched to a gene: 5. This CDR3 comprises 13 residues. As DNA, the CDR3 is TGCAGTGCCCCGGGACTAGCCCACAATGAGCAGTTCTTC. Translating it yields CSAPGLAHNEQFF.

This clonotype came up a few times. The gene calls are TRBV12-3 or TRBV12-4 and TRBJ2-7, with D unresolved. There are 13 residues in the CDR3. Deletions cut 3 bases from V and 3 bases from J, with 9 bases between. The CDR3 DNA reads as TGTGCCAGCAGTTTTACTGGGCGCTACGAGCAGTACTTC. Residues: CASSFTGRYEQYF.

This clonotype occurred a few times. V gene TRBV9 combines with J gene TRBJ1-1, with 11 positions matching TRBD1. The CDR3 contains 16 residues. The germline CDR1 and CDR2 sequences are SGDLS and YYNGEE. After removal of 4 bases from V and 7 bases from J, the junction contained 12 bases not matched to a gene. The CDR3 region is CASSFAPLGQGGEAFF. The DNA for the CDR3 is TGTGCCAGCAGCTTCGCCCCCCTGGGACAGGGGGGTGAAGCTTTCTTT.

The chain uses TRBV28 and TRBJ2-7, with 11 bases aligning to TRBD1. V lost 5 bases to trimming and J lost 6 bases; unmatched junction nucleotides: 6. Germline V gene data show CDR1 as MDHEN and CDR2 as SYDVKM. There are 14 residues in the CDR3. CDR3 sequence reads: CASSIGQGASEQYF. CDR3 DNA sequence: TGTGCCAGCAGTATCGGACAGGGGGCGAGCGAGCAGTACTTC.

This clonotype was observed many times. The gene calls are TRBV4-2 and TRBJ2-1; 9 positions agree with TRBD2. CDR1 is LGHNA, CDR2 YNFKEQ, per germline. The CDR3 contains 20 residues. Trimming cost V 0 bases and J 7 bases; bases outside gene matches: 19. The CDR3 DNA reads TGTGCCAGCAGCCAAGATCGGGAGAGGCTAGCGGGAATTACGGGTAATGAGCAGTTCTTC. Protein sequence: CASSQDRERLAGITGNEQFF.

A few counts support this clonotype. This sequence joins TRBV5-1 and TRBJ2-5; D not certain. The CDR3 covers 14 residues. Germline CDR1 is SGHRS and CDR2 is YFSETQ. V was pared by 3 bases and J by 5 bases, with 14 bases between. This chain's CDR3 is CASSSDGVSETQYF. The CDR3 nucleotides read TGCGCCAGCAGCTCCGATGGGGTGTCCGAGACCCAGTACTTC.

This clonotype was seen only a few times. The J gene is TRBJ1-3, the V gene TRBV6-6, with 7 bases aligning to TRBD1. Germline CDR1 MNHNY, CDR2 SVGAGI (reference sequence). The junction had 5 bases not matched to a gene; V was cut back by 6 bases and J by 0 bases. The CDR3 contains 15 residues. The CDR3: CASRRGPDSGNTIYF. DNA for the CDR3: TGTGCCAGCAGAAGGGGGCCAGACTCTGGAAACACCATATATTTT.

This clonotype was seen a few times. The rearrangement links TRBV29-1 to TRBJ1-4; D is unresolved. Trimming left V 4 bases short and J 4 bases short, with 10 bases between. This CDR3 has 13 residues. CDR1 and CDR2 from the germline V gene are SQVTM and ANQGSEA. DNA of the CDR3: TGCAGCGTTGTCTCGGGGTTTAATGAAAAACTGTTTTTT. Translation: CSVVSGFNEKLFF. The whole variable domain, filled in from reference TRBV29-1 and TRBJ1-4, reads SAVISQKPSRDICQRGTSLTIQCQVDSQVTMMFWYRQQPGQSLTLIATANQGSEATYESGFVIDKFPISRPNLTFSTLTVSNMSPEDSSIYLCSVVSGFNEKLFFGSGTQLSVL.

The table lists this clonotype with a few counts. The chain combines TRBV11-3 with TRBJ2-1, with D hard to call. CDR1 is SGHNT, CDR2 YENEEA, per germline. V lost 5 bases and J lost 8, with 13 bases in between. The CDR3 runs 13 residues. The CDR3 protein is CASSLRMGYEQFF. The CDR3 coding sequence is TGTGCCAGCAGCCTCCGGATGGGATATGAGCAGTTCTTC.

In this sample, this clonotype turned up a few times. CDR3 sequence (DNA): TGTGCCAGCAGCCAAGGACTAGCGGCGGGGGGTGAGCAGTACTTC. Its translation: CASSQGLAAGGEQYF. The V gene is TRBV3-1, the J gene TRBJ2-7; 9 nucleotides agree with TRBD2. Unmatched junction bases numbered 8, after V lost 1 base and J lost 7 bases. Germline CDR1 reads LGHDT; CDR2 reads YNNKEL (reference sequence). The CDR3 has 15 amino acids.

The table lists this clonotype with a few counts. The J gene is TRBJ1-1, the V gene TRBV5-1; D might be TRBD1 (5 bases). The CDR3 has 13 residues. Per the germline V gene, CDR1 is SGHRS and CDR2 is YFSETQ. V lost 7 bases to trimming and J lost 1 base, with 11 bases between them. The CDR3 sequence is CASVGAQNTEAFF. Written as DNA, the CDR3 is TGCGCCAGCGTCGGGGCGCAGAACACTGAAGCTTTCTTT.

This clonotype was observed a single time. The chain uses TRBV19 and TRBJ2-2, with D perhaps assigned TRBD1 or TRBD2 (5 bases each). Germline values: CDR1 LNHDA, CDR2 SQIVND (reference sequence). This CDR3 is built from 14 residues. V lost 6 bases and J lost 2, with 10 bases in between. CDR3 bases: TGTGCCAGTAGCCCGGGGCCAAACACCGGGGAGCTGTTTTTT. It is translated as CASSPGPNTGELFF.

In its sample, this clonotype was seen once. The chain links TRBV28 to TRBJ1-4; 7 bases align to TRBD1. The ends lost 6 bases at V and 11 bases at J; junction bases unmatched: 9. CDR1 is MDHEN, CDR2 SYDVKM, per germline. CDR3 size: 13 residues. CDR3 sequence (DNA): TGTGCCAGCAGCCGAGGACAGACAGGGAAACTGTTTTTT. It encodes CASSRGQTGKLFF. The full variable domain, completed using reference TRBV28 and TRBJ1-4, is DVKVTQSSRYLVKRTGEKVFLECVQDMDHENMFWYRQDPGLGLRLIYFSYDVKMKEKGDIPEGYSVSREKKERFSLILESASTNQTSMYLCASSRGQTGKLFFGSGTQLSVL.